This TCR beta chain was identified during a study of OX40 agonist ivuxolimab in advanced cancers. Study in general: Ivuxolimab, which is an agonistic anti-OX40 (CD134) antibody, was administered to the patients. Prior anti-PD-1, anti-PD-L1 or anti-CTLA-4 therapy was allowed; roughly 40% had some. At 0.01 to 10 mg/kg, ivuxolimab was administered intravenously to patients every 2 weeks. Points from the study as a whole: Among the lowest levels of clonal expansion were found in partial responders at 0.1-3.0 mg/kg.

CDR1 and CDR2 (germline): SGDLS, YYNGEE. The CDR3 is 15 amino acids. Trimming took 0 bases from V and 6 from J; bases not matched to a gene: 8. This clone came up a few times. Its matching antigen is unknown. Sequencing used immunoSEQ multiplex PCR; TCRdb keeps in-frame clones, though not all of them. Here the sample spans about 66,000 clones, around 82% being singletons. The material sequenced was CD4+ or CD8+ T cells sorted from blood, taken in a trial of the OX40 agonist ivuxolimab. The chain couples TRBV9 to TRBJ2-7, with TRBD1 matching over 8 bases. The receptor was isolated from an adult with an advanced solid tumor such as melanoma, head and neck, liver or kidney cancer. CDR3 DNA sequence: TGTGCCAGCAGCGTAGCGGCAGGGGGCACCGGCGAGCAGTACTTC. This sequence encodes CASSVAAGGTGEQYF.